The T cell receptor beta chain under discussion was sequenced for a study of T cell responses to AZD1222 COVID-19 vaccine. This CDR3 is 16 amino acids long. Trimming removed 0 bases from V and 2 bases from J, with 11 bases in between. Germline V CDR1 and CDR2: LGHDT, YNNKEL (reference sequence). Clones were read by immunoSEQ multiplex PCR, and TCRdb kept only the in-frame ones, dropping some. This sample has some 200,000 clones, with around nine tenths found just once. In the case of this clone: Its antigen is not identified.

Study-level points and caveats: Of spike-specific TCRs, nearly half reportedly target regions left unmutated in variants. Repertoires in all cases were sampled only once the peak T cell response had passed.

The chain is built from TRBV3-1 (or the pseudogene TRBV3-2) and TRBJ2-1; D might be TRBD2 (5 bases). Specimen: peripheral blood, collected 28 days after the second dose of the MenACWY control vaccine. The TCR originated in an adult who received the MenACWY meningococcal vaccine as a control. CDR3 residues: CASSQDSGYTYNEQFF. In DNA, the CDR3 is TGTGCCAGCAGCCAAGACAGCGGCTATACCTACAATGAGCAGTTCTTC.